The T cell receptor (beta chain) under discussion was sequenced for a study of shared clonotypes between healthy human individuals. Whole-study findings and limits: Compared with clonotypes that all four donors shared, non-shared clonotypes had lower generation probabilities.

CD8 cells regarded as naive lacked CD45RO, were positively chosen for CCR7, and omitted terminally differentiated effector memory CD45RA+ cells. Recent acute infections and vaccinations were absent in the healthy HIV-negative adult donors. The assay was immunoSEQ multiplex PCR, and TCRdb's table has in-frame clones only and misses some. The table has millions of clones, more than 85% seen once. CDR3 length: 13 residues. From germline, CDR1 is SQVTM and CDR2 ANQGSEA. The J segment lost 8 bases and the V segment lost 3 bases, leaving 4 bases of the junction unmatched. Of note for this clone: What it binds is not known.

Sequences were obtained from naive CD8+ T cells from PBMCs. The sequence came from a man younger than 35 in good health. Some clones in this sample may be carry-over from other donors' samples. The chain employs TRBV29-1 and TRBJ1-2; 12 nucleotides line up with TRBD1. CDR3 sequence (DNA): TGCAGCGTTGAGGGACAGGGGGCGCGGGGCTACACCTTC. Protein: CSVEGQGARGYTF.